Below are 9 T cell receptor beta chains sequenced from a single sample in a study of cytotoxic CD8 clonotypes in ibrutinib-treated CLL. Sequenced by immunoSEQ multiplex PCR; TCRdb stores in-frame clones only, minus some. The profile covers roughly 15,000 clones, with roughly 50% appearing a single time and around 34% taken by the ten largest. Sample: PBMCs, taken at a roughly 25-month disease-progression time point, from a patient treated with ibrutinib. The receptors shown here come from a human donor with chronic lymphocytic leukemia.

Sample share makes this clone medium-sized (0.01 to 0.1%). The chain carries TRBV19 and TRBJ2-1; D is unresolved. The CDR3 contains 17 residues. Looked up from germline, CDR1 is LNHDA and CDR2 is SQIVND (reference sequence). V lost 2 bases, J lost 3 bases, and 17 bases lay in between. The CDR3 is CASSISALPFLYNEQFF. The CDR3 DNA sequence: TGTGCCAGTAGTATATCTGCGCTGCCGTTCCTCTACAATGAGCAGTTCTTC.

This clone was seen more than once but under ten times. This sequence joins TRBV9 and TRBJ1-1; no reliable D call. The germline V and J ends were trimmed by 4 bases and 5 bases, with 9 bases remaining between them. This CDR3 is built from 12 residues. Germline CDR1 SGDLS, CDR2 YYNGEE. The CDR3 here is CASSILETEAFF. The CDR3 coding sequence is TGTGCCAGCAGCATCCTAGAAACTGAAGCTTTCTTT.

The chain employs TRBV4-2 and TRBJ2-5, with a possible D match to TRBD2 (6 bases). Trimming shortened V by 1 base and J by 1 base, and 10 bases separated the two germline ends. This CDR3 is 15 amino acids long. Germline values: CDR1 LGHNA, CDR2 YNFKEQ. For the CDR3, the DNA is TGTGCCAGCAGCCAAGTGCGGGATCCCCAAGAGACCCAGTACTTC. Its translation is CASSQVRDPQETQYF.

In this sample, this clone turned up a few times. The rearrangement joins TRBV5-4 to TRBJ2-3, with D possibly being TRBD1 or TRBD2 (6 bases each). Germline CDR1 and CDR2: SGHNT and YYREEE (reference sequence). V was shortened by 4 bases and J by 4 bases, with 16 bases between the two germline ends. The CDR3 sequence is 15 residues long. CDR3 bases: TGTGCCAGCAGCCTACGGAGGGGGGCCGCAGATACGCAGTATTTT. Amino acid sequence: CASSLRRGAADTQYF.

The genes are TRBV30 and TRBJ1-2; 7 nucleotides align to TRBD1. Germline CDR1 and CDR2: GTSNPN and SVGIG (reference sequence). CDR3 length: 12 amino acids. The J segment lost 7 bases and the V segment lost 5 bases, leaving 7 bases of the junction unmatched. CDR3 sequence reads: CAWEARGSGYTF. DNA for the CDR3: TGTGCCTGGGAAGCCAGGGGGAGTGGCTACACCTTC.

In this sample, this clone turned up a few times. This rearrangement joins TRBV5-1 to TRBJ2-3; TRBD2 aligns across 8 bases. Germline V gene data show CDR1 as SGHRS and CDR2 as YFSETQ. The CDR3 is 17 residues long. V shed 2 bases and J 1 base; nucleotides not matched to a gene: 9. The CDR3 sequence: CASSLRIAGWGTDTQYF. In nucleotides, the CDR3 is TGCGCCAGCAGCTTAAGGATAGCGGGGTGGGGCACAGATACGCAGTATTTT.

V is TRBV5-1 and J is TRBJ1-2; no reliable D call. In germline, CDR1 is SGHRS, CDR2 YFSETQ. The CDR3 covers 11 residues. V lost 2 bases, J lost 4 bases, and 3 bases lay in between. The CDR3, as DNA: TGCGCCAGCAGCTTCGGCTATGGCTACACCTTC. This sequence encodes CASSFGYGYTF.

This clone came up once. The chain carries TRBV4-1 and TRBJ2-7; 7 bases are shared with TRBD1. CDR1 and CDR2 (germline): MGHRA, YSYEKL. V shed 5 bases, J shed 0 bases, and the junction held 4 bases outside the gene matches. The CDR3 consists of 14 residues. The DNA for the CDR3 is TGCGCCAGCAGCTCTGGGGACAGCTCCTACGAGCAGTACTTC. It translates to CASSSGDSSYEQYF.

This clone was counted only a few times. The rearrangement uses TRBV18 and TRBJ2-7; 7 bases map to TRBD1. The germline V gene encodes CDR1 KGHSH and CDR2 LQKENI. V shed 4 bases, J shed 7 bases, and the junction held 13 bases outside the gene matches. The CDR3 spans 15 residues. This chain's CDR3 is CASSRTGARLEEQYF. The CDR3 DNA reads TGTGCCAGCTCACGAACAGGGGCCAGATTGGAAGAGCAGTACTTC.